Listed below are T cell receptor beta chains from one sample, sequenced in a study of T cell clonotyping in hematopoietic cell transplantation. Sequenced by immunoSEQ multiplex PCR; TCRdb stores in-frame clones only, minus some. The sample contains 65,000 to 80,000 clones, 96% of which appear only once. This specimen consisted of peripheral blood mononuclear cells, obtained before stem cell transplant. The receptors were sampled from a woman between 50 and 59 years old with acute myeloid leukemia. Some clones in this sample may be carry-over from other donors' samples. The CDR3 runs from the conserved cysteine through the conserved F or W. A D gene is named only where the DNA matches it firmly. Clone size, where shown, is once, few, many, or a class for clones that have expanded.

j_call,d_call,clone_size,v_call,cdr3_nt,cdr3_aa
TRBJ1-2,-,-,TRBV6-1,TGTGCCAGCAGTAGAGGGGACACTTATGGCTACACCTTC,CASSRGDTYGYTF
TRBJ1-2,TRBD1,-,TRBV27,TGTGCCAGCAGTTTCGGACAGGGGTTACGGGGCTACACCTTC,CASSFGQGLRGYTF
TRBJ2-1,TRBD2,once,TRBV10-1,TGCGCCAGCACCTACGATGGACTAGCGGGACGGGATGAGCAGTTCTTC,CASTYDGLAGRDEQFF
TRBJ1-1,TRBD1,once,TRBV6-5,TGTGCCAGCACCCCCAGCCAGGGGGTGGACACTGAAGCTTTCTTT,CASTPSQGVDTEAFF
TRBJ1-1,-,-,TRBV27,TGTGCCAGCAGTCGGGACGGGGTTGGAACTGAAGCTTTCTTT,CASSRDGVGTEAFF
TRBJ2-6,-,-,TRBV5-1,TGCGCCAGCAGCTTGGGAGGCCAATCTGGGGCCAACGTCCTGACTTTC,CASSLGGQSGANVLTF
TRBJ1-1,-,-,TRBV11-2,TGTGCCAGCAGCAAGACGACCCCCGCAATTGAAGCTTTCTTT,CASSKTTPAIEAFF
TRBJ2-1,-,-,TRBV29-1,TGCAGCGTTGAAGGCGGAGAGGGAGTGATGTACAATGAGCAGTTCTTC,CSVEGGEGVMYNEQFF
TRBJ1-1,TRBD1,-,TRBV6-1,TGTGCCAGCAGTGTCAGACAGGGGGAGGACACTGAAGCTTTCTTT,CASSVRQGEDTEAFF
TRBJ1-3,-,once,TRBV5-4,TGTGCCAGCAGCTGGATCCCGGGAGCTTCTGGAAACACCATATATTTT,CASSWIPGASGNTIYF